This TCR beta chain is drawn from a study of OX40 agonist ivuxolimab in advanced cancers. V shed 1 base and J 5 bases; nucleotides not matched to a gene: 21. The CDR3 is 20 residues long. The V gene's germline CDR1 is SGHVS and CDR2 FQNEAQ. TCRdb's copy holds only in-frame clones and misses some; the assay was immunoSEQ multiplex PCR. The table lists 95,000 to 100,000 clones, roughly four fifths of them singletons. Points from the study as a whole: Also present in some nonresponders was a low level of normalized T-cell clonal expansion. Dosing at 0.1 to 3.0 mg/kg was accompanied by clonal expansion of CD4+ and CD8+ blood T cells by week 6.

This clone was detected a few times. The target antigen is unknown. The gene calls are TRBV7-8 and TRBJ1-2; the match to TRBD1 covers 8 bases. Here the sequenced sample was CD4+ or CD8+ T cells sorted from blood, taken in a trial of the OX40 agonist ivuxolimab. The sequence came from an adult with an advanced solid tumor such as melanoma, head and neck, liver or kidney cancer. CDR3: CASSLVNVNKLGQGWYGYTF. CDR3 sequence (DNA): TGTGCCAGCAGCTTAGTTAATGTTAACAAGCTTGGACAGGGTTGGTATGGCTACACCTTC.